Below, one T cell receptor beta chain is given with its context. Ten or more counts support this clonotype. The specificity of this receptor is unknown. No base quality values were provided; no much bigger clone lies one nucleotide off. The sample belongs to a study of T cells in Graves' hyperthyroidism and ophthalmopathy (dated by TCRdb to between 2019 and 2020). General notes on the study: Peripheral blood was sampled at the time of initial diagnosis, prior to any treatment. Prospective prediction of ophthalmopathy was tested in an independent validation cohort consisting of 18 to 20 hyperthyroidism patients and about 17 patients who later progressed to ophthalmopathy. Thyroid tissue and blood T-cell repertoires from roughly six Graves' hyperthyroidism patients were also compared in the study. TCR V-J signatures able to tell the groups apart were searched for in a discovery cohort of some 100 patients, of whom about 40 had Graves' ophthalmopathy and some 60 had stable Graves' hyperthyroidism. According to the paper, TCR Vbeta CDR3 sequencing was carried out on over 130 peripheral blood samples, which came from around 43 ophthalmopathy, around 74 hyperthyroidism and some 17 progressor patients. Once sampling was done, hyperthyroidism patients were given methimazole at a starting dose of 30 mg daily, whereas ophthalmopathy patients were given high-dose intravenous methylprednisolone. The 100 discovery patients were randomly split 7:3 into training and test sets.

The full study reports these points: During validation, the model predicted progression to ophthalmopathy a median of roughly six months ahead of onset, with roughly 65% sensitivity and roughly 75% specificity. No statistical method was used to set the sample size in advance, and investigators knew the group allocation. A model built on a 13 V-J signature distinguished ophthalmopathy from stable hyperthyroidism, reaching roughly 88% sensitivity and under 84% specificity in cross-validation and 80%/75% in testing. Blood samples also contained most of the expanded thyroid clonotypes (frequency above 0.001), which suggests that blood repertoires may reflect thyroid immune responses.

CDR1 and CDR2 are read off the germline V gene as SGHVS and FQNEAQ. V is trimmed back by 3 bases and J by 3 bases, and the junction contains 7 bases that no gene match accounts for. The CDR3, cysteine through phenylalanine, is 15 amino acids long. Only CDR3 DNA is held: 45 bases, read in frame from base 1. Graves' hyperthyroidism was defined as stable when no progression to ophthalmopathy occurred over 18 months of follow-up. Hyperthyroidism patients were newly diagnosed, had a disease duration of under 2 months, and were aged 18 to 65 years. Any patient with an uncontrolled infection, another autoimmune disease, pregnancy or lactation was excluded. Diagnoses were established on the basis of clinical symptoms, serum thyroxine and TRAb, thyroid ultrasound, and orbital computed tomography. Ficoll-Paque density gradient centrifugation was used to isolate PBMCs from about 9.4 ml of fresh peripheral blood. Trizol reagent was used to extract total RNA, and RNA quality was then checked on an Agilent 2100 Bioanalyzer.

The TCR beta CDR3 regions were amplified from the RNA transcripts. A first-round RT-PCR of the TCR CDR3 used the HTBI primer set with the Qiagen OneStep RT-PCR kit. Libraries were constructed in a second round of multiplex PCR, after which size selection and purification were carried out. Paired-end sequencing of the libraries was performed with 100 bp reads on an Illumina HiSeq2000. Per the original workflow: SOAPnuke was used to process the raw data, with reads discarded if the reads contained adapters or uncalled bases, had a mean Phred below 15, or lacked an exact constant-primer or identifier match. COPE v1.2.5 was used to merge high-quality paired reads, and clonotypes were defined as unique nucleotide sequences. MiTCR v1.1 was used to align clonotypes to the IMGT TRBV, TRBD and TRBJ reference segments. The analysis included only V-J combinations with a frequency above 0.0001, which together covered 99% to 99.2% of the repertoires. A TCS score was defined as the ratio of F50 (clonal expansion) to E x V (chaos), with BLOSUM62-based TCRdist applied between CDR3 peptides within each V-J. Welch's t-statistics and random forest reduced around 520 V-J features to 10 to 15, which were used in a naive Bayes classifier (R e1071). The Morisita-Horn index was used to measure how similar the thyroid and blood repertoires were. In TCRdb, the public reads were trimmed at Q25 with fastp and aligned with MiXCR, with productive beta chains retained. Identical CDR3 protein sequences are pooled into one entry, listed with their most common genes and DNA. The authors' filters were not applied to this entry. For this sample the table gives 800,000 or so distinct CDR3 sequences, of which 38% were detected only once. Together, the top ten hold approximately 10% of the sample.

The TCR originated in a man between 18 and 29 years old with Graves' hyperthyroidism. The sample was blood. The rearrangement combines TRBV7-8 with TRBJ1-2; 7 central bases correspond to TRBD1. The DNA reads TGTGCCAGCAGCTTGACAGGGAGGGCGGACTATGGCTACACCTTC. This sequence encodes CASSLTGRADYGYTF. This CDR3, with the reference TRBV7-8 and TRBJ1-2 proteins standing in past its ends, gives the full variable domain GAGVSQSPRYKVAKRGQDVALRCDPISGHVSLFWYQQALGQGPEFLTYFQNEAQLDKSGLPSDRFFAERPEGSVSTLKIQRTQQEDSAVYLCASSLTGRADYGYTFGSGTRLTVV.